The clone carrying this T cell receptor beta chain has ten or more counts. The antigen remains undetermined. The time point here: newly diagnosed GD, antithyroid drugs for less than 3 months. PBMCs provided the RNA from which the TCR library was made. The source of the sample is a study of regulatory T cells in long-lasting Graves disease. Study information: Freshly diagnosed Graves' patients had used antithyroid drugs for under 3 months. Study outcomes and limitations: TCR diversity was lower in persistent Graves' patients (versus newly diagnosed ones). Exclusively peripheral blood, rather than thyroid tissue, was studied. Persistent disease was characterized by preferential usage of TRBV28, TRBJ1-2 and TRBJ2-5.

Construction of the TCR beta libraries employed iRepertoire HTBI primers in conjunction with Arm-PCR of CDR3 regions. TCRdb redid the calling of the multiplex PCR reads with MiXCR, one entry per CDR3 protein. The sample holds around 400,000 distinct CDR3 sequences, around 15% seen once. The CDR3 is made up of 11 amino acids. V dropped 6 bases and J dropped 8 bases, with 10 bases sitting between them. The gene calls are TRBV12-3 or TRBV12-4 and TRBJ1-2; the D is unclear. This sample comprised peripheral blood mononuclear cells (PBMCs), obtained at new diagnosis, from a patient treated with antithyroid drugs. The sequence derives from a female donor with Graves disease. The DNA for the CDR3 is TGTGCCAGCAGGACGGGGTGGGGCTACACCTTC. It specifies CASRTGWGYTF.